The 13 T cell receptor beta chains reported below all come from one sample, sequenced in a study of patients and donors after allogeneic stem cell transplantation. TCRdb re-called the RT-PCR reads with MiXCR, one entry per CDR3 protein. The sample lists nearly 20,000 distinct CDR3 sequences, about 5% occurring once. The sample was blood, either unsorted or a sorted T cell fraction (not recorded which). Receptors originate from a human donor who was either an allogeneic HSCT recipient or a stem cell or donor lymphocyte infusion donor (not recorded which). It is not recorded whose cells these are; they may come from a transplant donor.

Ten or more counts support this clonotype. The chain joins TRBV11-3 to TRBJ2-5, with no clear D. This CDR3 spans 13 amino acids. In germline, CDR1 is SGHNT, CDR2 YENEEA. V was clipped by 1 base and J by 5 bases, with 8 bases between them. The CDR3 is CASSLGGVETQYF. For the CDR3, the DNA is TGTGCCAGCAGCTTAGGTGGTGTGGAGACCCAGTACTTC.

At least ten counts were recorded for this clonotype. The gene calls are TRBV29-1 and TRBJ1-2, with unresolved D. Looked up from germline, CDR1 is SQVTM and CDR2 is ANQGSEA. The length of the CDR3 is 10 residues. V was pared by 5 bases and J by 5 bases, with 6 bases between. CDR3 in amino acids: CSVWWYGYTF. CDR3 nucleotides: TGCAGCGTTTGGTGGTATGGCTACACCTTC.

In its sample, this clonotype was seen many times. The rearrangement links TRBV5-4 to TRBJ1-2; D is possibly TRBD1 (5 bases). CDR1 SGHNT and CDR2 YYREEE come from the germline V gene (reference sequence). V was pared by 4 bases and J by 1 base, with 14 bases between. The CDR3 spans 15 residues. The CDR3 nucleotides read TGTGCCAGCAGCCCAGGCGTGGGGGTTAACTATGGCTACACCTTC. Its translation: CASSPGVGVNYGYTF. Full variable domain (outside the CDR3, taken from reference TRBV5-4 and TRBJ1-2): ETGVTQSPTHLIKTRGQQVTLRCSSQSGHNTVSWYQQALGQGPQFIFQYYREEENGRGNFPPRFSGLQFPNYSSELNVNALELDDSALYLCASSPGVGVNYGYTFGSGTRLTVV.

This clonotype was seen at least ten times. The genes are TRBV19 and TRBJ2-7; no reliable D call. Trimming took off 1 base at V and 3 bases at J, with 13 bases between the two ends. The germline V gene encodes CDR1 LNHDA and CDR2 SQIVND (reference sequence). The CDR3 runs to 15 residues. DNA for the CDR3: TGTGCCAGTAGTATAGCCGGGTCCCCTTACTACGAGCAGTACTTC. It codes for CASSIAGSPYYEQYF. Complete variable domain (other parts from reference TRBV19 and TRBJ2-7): DGGITQSPKYLFRKEGQNVTLSCEQNLNHDAMYWYRQDPGQGLRLIYYSQIVNDFQKGDIAEGYSVSREKKESFPLTVTSAQKNPTAFYLCASSIAGSPYYEQYFGPGTRLTVT.

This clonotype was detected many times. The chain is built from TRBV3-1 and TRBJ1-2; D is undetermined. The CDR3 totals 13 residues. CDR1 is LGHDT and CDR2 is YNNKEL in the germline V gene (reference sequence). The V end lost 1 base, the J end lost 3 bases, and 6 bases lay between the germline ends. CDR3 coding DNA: TGTGCCAGCAGCCAAGGTCACTACTATGGCTACACCTTC. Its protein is CASSQGHYYGYTF.

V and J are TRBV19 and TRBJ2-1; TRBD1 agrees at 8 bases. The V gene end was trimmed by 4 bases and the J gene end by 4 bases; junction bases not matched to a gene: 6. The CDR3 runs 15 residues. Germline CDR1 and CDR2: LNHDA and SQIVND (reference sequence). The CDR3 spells CASSTRTGMYNEQFF. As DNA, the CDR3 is TGTGCCAGTAGTACAAGGACAGGGATGTACAATGAGCAGTTCTTC. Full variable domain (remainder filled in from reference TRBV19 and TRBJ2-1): DGGITQSPKYLFRKEGQNVTLSCEQNLNHDAMYWYRQDPGQGLRLIYYSQIVNDFQKGDIAEGYSVSREKKESFPLTVTSAQKNPTAFYLCASSTRTGMYNEQFFGPGTRLTVL.

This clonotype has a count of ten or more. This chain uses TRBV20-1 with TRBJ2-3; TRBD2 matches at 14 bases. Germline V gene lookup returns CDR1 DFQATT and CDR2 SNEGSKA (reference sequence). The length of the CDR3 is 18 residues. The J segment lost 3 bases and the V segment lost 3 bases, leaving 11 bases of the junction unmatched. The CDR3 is CSARLVTSGRAVTDTQYF. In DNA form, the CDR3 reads TGCAGTGCTAGGTTGGTGACTAGCGGGAGGGCCGTGACAGATACGCAGTATTTT.

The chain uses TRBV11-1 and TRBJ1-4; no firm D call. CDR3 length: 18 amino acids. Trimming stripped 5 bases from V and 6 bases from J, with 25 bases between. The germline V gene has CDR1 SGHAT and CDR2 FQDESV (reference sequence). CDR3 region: CASSVPRGLSWADEKLFF. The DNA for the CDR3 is TGTGCCAGCAGCGTCCCTCGAGGTCTTTCCTGGGCAGATGAAAAACTGTTTTTT.

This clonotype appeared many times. The CDR3 coding sequence is TGCGCCAGCAGCCCAGGGGACAGCCAGAATGAAAAACTGTTTTTT. This sequence encodes CASSPGDSQNEKLFF. The chain couples TRBV5-1 to TRBJ1-4; the match to TRBD1 covers 7 bases. The CDR3 has 15 residues. Germline values: CDR1 SGHRS, CDR2 YFSETQ. The J segment lost 5 bases and the V segment lost 4 bases, leaving 8 bases of the junction unmatched.

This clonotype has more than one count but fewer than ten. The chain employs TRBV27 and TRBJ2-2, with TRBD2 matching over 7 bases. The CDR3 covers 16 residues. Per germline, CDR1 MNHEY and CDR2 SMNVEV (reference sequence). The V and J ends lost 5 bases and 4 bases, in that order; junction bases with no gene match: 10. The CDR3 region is CASSPLWTRLTGELFF. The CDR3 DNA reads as TGTGCCAGCAGTCCATTATGGACTAGACTCACCGGGGAGCTGTTTTTT.

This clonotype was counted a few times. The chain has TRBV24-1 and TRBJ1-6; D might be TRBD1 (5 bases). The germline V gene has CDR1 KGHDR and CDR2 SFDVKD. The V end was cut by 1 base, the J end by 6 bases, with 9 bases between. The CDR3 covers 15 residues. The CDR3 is CATSDFWDPNSPLHF. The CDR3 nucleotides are TGTGCCACCAGTGATTTTTGGGACCCTAATTCACCCCTCCACTTT.

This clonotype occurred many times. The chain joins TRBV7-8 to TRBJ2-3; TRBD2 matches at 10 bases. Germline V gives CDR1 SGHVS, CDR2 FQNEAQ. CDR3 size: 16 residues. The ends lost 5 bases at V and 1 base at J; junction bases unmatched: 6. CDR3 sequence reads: CASSIGTSEGTDTQYF. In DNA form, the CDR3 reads TGTGCCAGCAGCATAGGGACTAGCGAGGGCACAGATACGCAGTATTTT.

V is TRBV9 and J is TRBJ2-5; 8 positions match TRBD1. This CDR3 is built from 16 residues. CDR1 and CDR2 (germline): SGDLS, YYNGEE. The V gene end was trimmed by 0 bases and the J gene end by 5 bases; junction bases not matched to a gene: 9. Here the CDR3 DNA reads TGTGCCAGCAGCGTAGATCCGGCAGGGGGCGGTGAGACCCAGTACTTC. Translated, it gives CASSVDPAGGGETQYF. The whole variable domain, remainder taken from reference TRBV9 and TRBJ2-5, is DSGVTQTPKHLITATGQRVTLRCSPRSGDLSVYWYQQSLDQGLQFLIQYYNGEERAKGNILERFSAQQFPDLHSELNLSSLELGDSALYFCASSVDPAGGGETQYFGPGTRLLVL.